Below, 6 T cell receptor beta chains from the same sample are listed, as sequenced in a study of beta chain features in type 1 diabetes. The entirety of the isolated RNA underwent reverse transcription, so expressed TCRB transcripts were sequenced. TCRdb's copy holds only in-frame clones and misses some; the assay was immunoSEQ multiplex PCR. Of about 900,000 clones in the sample, about 17% were seen once. The source material was naive CD4+ T cells from blood. Receptor source: a woman younger than 35 in good health.

This clone was counted a few times. The rearrangement joins TRBV7-2 to TRBJ1-1; no clear D gene. CDR3 length: 14 amino acids. Germline-derived CDR1 and CDR2 are SGHTA and FQGNSA. V lost 5 bases and J lost 6, with 16 bases in between. The CDR3 region has the DNA TGTGCCAGCAGCCCACGATCTCAGAGCTCTGAAGCTTTCTTT. Protein product: CASSPRSQSSEAFF.

This clone was detected a few times. The chain has TRBV7-2 and TRBJ1-2, with a weak D call TRBD1 (6 bases). V was clipped by 5 bases and J by 2 bases, with 18 bases between them. Germline V CDR1 and CDR2: SGHTA, FQGNSA. The CDR3 runs 16 residues. CDR3 residues: CASSPGGQAQNYGYTF. CDR3 DNA sequence: TGTGCCAGCAGCCCCGGGGGGCAGGCGCAAAACTATGGCTACACCTTC.

The V and J genes are TRBV5-1 and TRBJ2-1; D might be TRBD1 or TRBD2, each matching 5 bases. Trimming removed 7 bases at V and 4 bases at J, with 12 bases between. This CDR3 has 13 amino acids. Per the germline V gene, CDR1 is SGHRS and CDR2 is YFSETQ. The CDR3 region is CASRRDDYNEQFF. CDR3 DNA: TGCGCCAGCCGACGGGACGATTACAATGAGCAGTTCTTC.

This clone was seen a handful of times. Additional DNA sequences in this sample encode the identical CDR3. V and J are TRBV11-2 and TRBJ2-7; 9 bases line up with TRBD2. V lost 5 bases and J lost 2; bases outside the gene matches: 4. Germline V gene data show CDR1 as SGHAT and CDR2 as FQNNGV. CDR3 length: 14 residues. CDR3 bases: TGTGCCAGCAGCCCTCGACTAGCGGCCTACGAGCAGTACTTC. This encodes CASSPRLAAYEQYF.

This clone appeared a few times. J is TRBJ2-6 and V is TRBV9; no clear D. V shed 2 bases and J shed 0 bases, with 15 bases lying between them. This CDR3 is built from 18 residues. The germline CDR1 and CDR2 sequences are SGDLS and YYNGEE. CDR3: CASSVRQQALSGANVLTF. DNA of the CDR3: TGTGCCAGCAGCGTTCGACAACAAGCCCTCTCTGGGGCCAACGTCCTGACTTTC.

This clone was counted a few times. The chain links TRBV7-9 to TRBJ2-3; D might be TRBD2 (5 bases). Trimming took 6 bases from V and 0 from J, leaving 19 bases between them. CDR1 SEHNR and CDR2 FQNEAQ come from the germline V gene (reference sequence). The CDR3 is 17 amino acids. The CDR3: CASRGRESGSSTDTQYF. The CDR3 DNA reads TGTGCCAGCAGGGGAAGGGAGTCTGGCTCTAGCACAGATACGCAGTATTTT. The complete variable domain, with remaining parts taken from reference TRBV7-9 and TRBJ2-3, reads DTGVSQNPRHKITKRGQNVTFRCDPISEHNRLYWYRQTLGQGPEFLTYFQNEAQLEKSRLLSDRFSAERPKGSFSTLEIQRTEQGDSAMYLCASRGRESGSSTDTQYFGPGTRLTVL.